This T cell receptor (beta chain) was identified in a study of glioma-infiltrating T cells. Study results and limitations: Only very few CDR3 sequences appeared in both tissue and blood. Non-neoplastic patients had below-expected tissue-blood divergence, while all gliomas exceeded expectation.

The iRepertoire nested amplicon-rescue multiplex PCR amplified TCR alpha and beta CDR3s from RNA. One-step reverse transcription and amplification started from about 100-400 ng of tissue mRNA or PBMC total RNA. TCRdb itself ran the multiplex PCR reads through MiXCR, one entry per CDR3 protein. This table has approximately 120,000 distinct CDR3 sequences, roughly 25% appearing once. This clonotype occurred many times. The antigen remains undetermined. This CDR3 comprises 11 residues. Germline lookup yields CDR1 LGHNA and CDR2 YSLEER. This TCR came from a human donor with low-grade glioma or glioblastoma, undergoing nonglioma brain surgery, or in good health (not recorded which). This rearrangement joins TRBV4-3 to TRBJ2-2; D not certain. Specimen: glioma tissue, nonneoplastic brain tissue, or PBMCs (not recorded which). DNA of the CDR3: TGCGTTTCGTTGATGTACGGGGAGCTGTTTTTT. It specifies CVSLMYGELFF.